This entry concerns a single TCR beta chain. Its matching antigen is unknown. The authors ran a second PCR of about 6 to 11 cycles using a sample-barcoded 5' primer and a J-beta primer mix. TCRdb reprocessed the 5' RACE reads with MiXCR, giving one entry per CDR3 protein. The sample has hundreds of thousands of distinct CDR3 sequences; 40% to 50% are singletons. This specimen belongs to a study of blood T cells in healthy people across ages. Isolation per sample recovered at least 7 million PBMCs. Findings of the study overall: A strong correlation between TCR beta diversity and naive T cell percentage was seen.

The sequence was collected from a man aged 60 to 75 in good health. Sample: blood.

CDR3 amino acids: CAWSVYNRGGYGYTF. The CDR3 DNA reads as TGTGCCTGGAGTGTATATAACAGGGGGGGATATGGCTACACCTTC. The chain uses TRBV30 and TRBJ1-2; 8 bases align to TRBD1. Germline loops: CDR1 GTSNPN, CDR2 SVGIG (reference sequence). V gave up 0 bases and J gave up 5 bases; unmatched junction bases: 8. The CDR3 extends over 15 amino acids.